This T cell receptor beta chain was found in a study of memory CD4+ T cells and cytomegalovirus serostatus (dated 2019 in TCRdb). Regarding the study in general: The cohort included about 33 healthy adults from Belgium, of whom 9 were CMV seropositive and 24 were CMV seronegative. The study sequenced CD4+ memory TCRbeta repertoires of a Belgian cohort with known cytomegalovirus serostatus to replicate a published TCR-based CMV serostatus classifier. Broad study findings and their caveats: Only CD4+CD45RO+ memory cells were sequenced, in contrast to the original study, which included naive and memory CD4+ and CD8+ populations. Among the 160 or so previously reported CMV-associated TCRbeta sequences, some 70 showed up in the CD4+ memory repertoires, with each one found in between one and five individuals. On the Belgian cohort, the classifier built on the original framework reached a median bootstrapped AUC of roughly 0.96, with a 95% CI of 0.76-1.00. For CMV serostatus prediction, a median bootstrapped AUC of 0.95 was reached with the original framework, and a median bootstrapped AUC of approximately 0.89 was reached with a US-trained random forest. The results were read as suggesting that the CMV-associated TCR signature is, for the most part, present in the CD4+ memory repertoire.

Single viable CD3+CD4+CD8-CD45RO+ cells were sorted as memory CD4+ T cells on a FACSAria II. CMV serostatus was determined using a Roche Elecsys assay that detects serum IgG against CMV pp150, pp28, p38 and p52. After thawing, total CD4+ T cells were enriched by positive selection with CD4 magnetic microbeads. Samples originated from another study that specifically interrogated the CD4+ T cell memory repertoire. Following standard operating procedures, peripheral blood mononuclear cells were isolated and cryopreserved, while serum was kept at -80 degrees C. The staining used CD3-PerCP (BW264/56), CD4-APC (RPA-T4), CD45RO-PE (UCHT1) and CD8-Pacific Orange (3B5) antibodies, and Sytox blue was used to exclude non-viable cells. The Quick-DNA Microprep Kit was used to extract genomic DNA from the sorted cells. TCRbeta DNA was amplified with the immunoSEQ hsTCRbeta kit following the manufacturer's protocol. TCRbeta libraries were sequenced on an Illumina MiSeq instrument. The paper's data handling went like this. Following removal of out-of-frame sequences, about 2,200,000 distinct TCRbeta sequences were retained, with an average of around 70,000 per individual. Each individual was scored by the count of 150 or so previously reported CMV-associated TCRbeta sequences and the total productive distinct TCRbeta count. A beta-binomial model was reimplemented in Python, and random forests from scikit-learn, run with default parameters, were trained on data from the US cohort. Classifier performance on the Belgian cohort was reported as the median AUC with percentile confidence intervals calculated over 10,000 bootstrap iterations. The table was pulled from immuneACCESS by TCRdb, which kept in-frame rearrangements only. Such tables lose some clones; where checked, under half of the loss comes from unresolved V genes, and the rest has no known cause. Clonal size and the V and J genes are those of that table, whereas D and trimming came from the DNA. In all, the sample holds 40,000 to 55,000 clones, and around four fifths of those were seen once. About 2.1% of the sample is taken by the ten largest.

Based on the germline V gene, the CDR1 and CDR2 sequences are MNHNS and SASEGT. Spanning cysteine to phenylalanine, the CDR3 consists of 15 amino acids. The sequence is cut down to CDR3 DNA, 45 bases in frame from base 1. Deletion took 1 base off V and 6 bases off J, with a span of 16 bases between the germline ends. As to this clone: Its antigen is still unknown. Qualities for individual bases were not recorded, and no much larger clone is one base off.

This sequence was found in an adult in good health and CMV-seropositive. The sequencing sample was made of memory CD4+ T cells from blood. In this chain, TRBV6-1 is recombined with TRBJ2-7; the D gene cannot be resolved beyond TRBD1 or TRBD2, each matching 6 bases. The DNA sequence follows: TGTGCCAGCAGTGAAGGTATAGGGGGGCAGGCCGAGCAGTACTTC. Its protein reads: CASSEGIGGQAEQYF.